The clone carrying this TCR beta chain was counted many times. Germline V CDR1 and CDR2: SGHVS, FNYEAQ. V was trimmed by 1 base and J by 0 bases, leaving 10 bases between them. The CDR3 spans 15 residues. Arm-PCR of CDR3 regions and iRepertoire HTBI primers were the basis on which TCR beta libraries were built. TCRdb ran MiXCR on the multiplex PCR reads and lists one entry per CDR3 protein. The sample records under 500,000 distinct CDR3 sequences, roughly 15% being singletons. This sample was included in a study of regulatory T cells in long-lasting Graves disease. Across the whole study: Prior antithyroid drug treatment in newly diagnosed Graves' patients lasted under 3 months.

Noted time point: newly diagnosed GD, antithyroid drugs for less than 3 months. Generation of the TCR library employed RNA extracted from PBMCs. Diagnosis followed American Thyroid Association guidelines for Graves' disease. Separately, the same data were catalogued under a study of T cells in Graves' hyperthyroidism and ophthalmopathy.

The receptor was isolated from a woman in her thirties with Graves disease. This material consisted of peripheral blood mononuclear cells (PBMCs), taken at new diagnosis, from a patient treated with antithyroid drugs. This chain connects TRBV7-6 to TRBJ2-7; D might be TRBD1 (7 bases). For the CDR3, the DNA is TGTGCCAGCAGCTTAGAGCAGGGGGGCTCCTACGAGCAGTACTTC. This sequence encodes CASSLEQGGSYEQYF. The full variable domain, its missing parts supplied by reference TRBV7-6 and TRBJ2-7, is GAGVSQSPRYKVTKRGQDVALRCDPISGHVSLYWYRQALGQGPEFLTYFNYEAQQDKSGLPNDRFSAERPEGSISTLTIQRTEQRDSAMYRCASSLEQGGSYEQYFGPGTRLTVT.